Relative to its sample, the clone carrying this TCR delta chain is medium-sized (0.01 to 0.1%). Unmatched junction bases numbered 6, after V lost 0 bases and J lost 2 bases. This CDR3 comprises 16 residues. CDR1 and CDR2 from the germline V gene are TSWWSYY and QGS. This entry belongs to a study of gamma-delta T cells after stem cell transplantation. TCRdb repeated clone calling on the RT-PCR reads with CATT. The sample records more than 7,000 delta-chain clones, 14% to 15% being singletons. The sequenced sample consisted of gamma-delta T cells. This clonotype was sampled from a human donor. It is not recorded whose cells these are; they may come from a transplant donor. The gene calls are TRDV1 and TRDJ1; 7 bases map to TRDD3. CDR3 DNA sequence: TGTGCTCTTGGGGAACTACTGGGGATGGGGACCGATAAACTCATCTTT. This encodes CALGELLGMGTDKLIF.